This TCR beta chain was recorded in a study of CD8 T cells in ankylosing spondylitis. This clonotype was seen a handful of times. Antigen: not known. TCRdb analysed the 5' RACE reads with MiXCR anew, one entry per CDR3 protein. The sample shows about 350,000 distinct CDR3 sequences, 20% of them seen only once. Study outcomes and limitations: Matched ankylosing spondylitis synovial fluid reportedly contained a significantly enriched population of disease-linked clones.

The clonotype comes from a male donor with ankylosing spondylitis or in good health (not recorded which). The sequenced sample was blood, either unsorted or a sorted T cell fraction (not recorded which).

CDR3 sequence reads: CAGVEGPDIQYF. The CDR3 coding sequence is TGCGCCGGAGTAGAGGGGCCGGACATTCAGTACTTC. The rearrangement links TRBV5-1 to TRBJ2-4; D possibly uses TRBD1 or TRBD2 (5 bases each). This CDR3 has 12 residues. Germline lookup yields CDR1 SGHRS and CDR2 YFSETQ. Trimming stripped 10 bases from V and 8 bases from J, with 16 bases between.